Listed here are 21 T cell receptor beta chains from one sample, sequenced in a study of blood T cell repertoires in COVID-19. TCRdb's table, derived via immunoSEQ multiplex PCR, lists solely in-frame clones and lacks some. The sample lists some 65,000 clones, around 93% occurring once. The sequenced sample was peripheral blood. Receptors were obtained from a man aged 65 to 79 with active COVID-19.

This clone appeared a single time. The chain uses TRBV3-1 (or the pseudogene TRBV3-2) and TRBJ2-5; the D is unclear. The germline CDR1 and CDR2 sequences are LGHDT and YNNKEL (reference sequence). V dropped 0 bases and J dropped 5 bases, with 22 bases sitting between them. The CDR3 sequence is 18 residues long. CDR3 residues: CASSQDRGFLANGETQYF. The CDR3 bases are TGTGCCAGCAGCCAAGATCGAGGTTTTCTGGCCAATGGGGAGACCCAGTACTTC.

This chain connects TRBV9 to TRBJ2-7; possibly TRBD1 for D (6 bases). This CDR3 has 14 residues. Trimming cost V 4 bases and J 2 bases, with 13 bases left between them. CDR1 and CDR2 (germline): SGDLS, YYNGEE. CDR3 sequence reads: CASSLRDNAYEQYF. In DNA form, the CDR3 reads TGTGCCAGCAGCCTAAGGGACAATGCCTACGAGCAGTACTTC.

In regard to this clone: The junction does not match germline at one end; this may be a read error. The J gene is TRBJ2-1, the V gene TRBV7-2, with 8 bases lining up with TRBD2. The CDR3 is 15 amino acids. Germline V lookup: CDR1 SGHTA, CDR2 FQGNSA. The CDR3 is CASSRLAGAYNGQFF. For the CDR3, the DNA is TGTGCCAGCAGCCGCCTAGCGGGTGCCTACAATGGGCAGTTCTTC.

V gene TRBV29-1 combines with J gene TRBJ2-7; 10 bases are a match to TRBD2. Per the germline V gene, CDR1 is SQVTM and CDR2 is ANQGSEA. The CDR3 covers 13 residues. V lost 6 bases to trimming and J lost 4 bases; unmatched junction nucleotides: 6. CDR3 sequence reads: CSVAGTSDYEQYF. CDR3 in DNA: TGCAGCGTCGCCGGGACTAGCGATTACGAGCAGTACTTC.

This chain uses TRBV18 with TRBJ2-2; the match to TRBD1 covers 9 bases. The ends lost 3 bases at V and 4 bases at J; junction bases unmatched: 9. CDR3 size: 17 residues. The germline V gene encodes CDR1 KGHSH and CDR2 LQKENI. The CDR3 DNA reads as TGTGCCAGCTCACCTCCGGGACAGGGAGTGGTCACCGGGGAGCTGTTTTTT. Amino acids: CASSPPGQGVVTGELFF.

The count of this clone is one. This chain connects TRBV19 to TRBJ2-1, with TRBD1 matching 7 bases. The CDR3 totals 15 residues. The ends lost 4 bases at V and 2 bases at J; junction bases unmatched: 5. The germline V gene encodes CDR1 LNHDA and CDR2 SQIVND (reference sequence). The CDR3 reads CASSRGTATYNEQFF. CDR3 sequence (DNA): TGTGCCAGTAGTAGAGGGACAGCTACCTACAATGAGCAGTTCTTC.

CDR3 amino acids: CASSREENTEAFF. DNA of the CDR3: TGTGCCAGCAGTAGGGAGGAGAACACTGAAGCTTTCTTT. V usage is TRBV2 and J usage is TRBJ1-1; D gene uncertain. This CDR3 comprises 13 residues. Germline assignment: CDR1 SNHLY and CDR2 FYNNEI. V was shortened by 5 bases and J by 1 base, with 8 bases between the two germline ends.

This clone was recorded only once. The V and J genes are TRBV9 and TRBJ2-3; 10 nucleotides match TRBD2. The CDR3 loop spans 16 amino acids. The trim removed 3 bases at V and 0 bases at J, leaving 4 bases unmatched. Germline assignment: CDR1 SGDLS and CDR2 YYNGEE. CDR3 sequence: CASSGERGGSTDTQYF. The CDR3 region has the DNA TGTGCCAGCAGCGGCGAGCGGGGGGGGAGCACAGATACGCAGTATTTT. Using reference TRBV9 and TRBJ2-3 for the parts outside the CDR3, the full variable domain is DSGVTQTPKHLITATGQRVTLRCSPRSGDLSVYWYQQSLDQGLQFLIQYYNGEERAKGNILERFSAQQFPDLHSELNLSSLELGDSALYFCASSGERGGSTDTQYFGPGTRLTVL.

The CDR3 protein is CASSNRGRLYEQYF. In nucleotides, the CDR3 is TGTGCCAGCTCCAACAGGGGGCGCCTCTACGAGCAGTACTTC. This rearrangement joins TRBV6-5 to TRBJ2-7; 9 bases agree with TRBD1. Germline values: CDR1 MNHEY, CDR2 SVGAGI. The V segment lost 8 bases and the J segment 3 bases; nucleotides outside the gene matches: 8. The CDR3 sequence is 14 residues long.

This chain uses TRBV5-1 with TRBJ2-6; unclear D gene. The germline V and J ends were trimmed by 1 base and 0 bases, with 17 bases remaining between them. CDR1 and CDR2 (germline): SGHRS, YFSETQ. This CDR3 is 19 amino acids long. CDR3 protein: CASSLTFLAPNSGANVLTF. The CDR3 coding sequence is TGCGCCAGCAGCTTGACGTTTTTGGCCCCGAACTCTGGGGCCAACGTCCTGACTTTC.

Comments on this clone: The junction and the germline gene differ at one end; a read error may be behind it. V and J are TRBV6-5 and TRBJ2-1, with 8 bases fitting TRBD1. Per the germline V gene, CDR1 is MNHEY and CDR2 is SVGAGI. The CDR3 sequence is 14 residues long. The DNA of the CDR3 is TGTGCCAGCAGATTAAAACCCCCGGGACAGGTCCTCCTCTTC. This gives the protein CASRLKPPGQVLLF.

This chain uses TRBV19 with TRBJ2-5; 7 positions match TRBD1. Trimming at V came to 3 bases and at J to 9 bases, leaving 7 bases not matched to a gene. This CDR3 has 13 residues. Per the germline V gene, CDR1 is LNHDA and CDR2 is SQIVND (reference sequence). Here the CDR3 reads CASSIQGGRAQYF. CDR3 bases: TGTGCCAGTAGTATTCAAGGGGGCCGGGCCCAGTACTTC. Looking up the rest from reference TRBV19 and TRBJ2-5 gives the full variable domain: DGGITQSPKYLFRKEGQNVTLSCEQNLNHDAMYWYRQDPGQGLRLIYYSQIVNDFQKGDIAEGYSVSREKKESFPLTVTSAQKNPTAFYLCASSIQGGRAQYFGPGTRLLVL.

The chain uses TRBV27 and TRBJ1-2; TRBD1 matches at 10 bases. Germline V CDR1 and CDR2: MNHEY, SMNVEV (reference sequence). The V and J ends lost 4 bases and 4 bases, in that order; junction bases with no gene match: 9. The CDR3 is 16 residues long. The CDR3 sequence: CASSSSRDRGPYGYTF. In DNA form, the CDR3 reads TGTGCCAGCAGTTCGTCCCGGGACAGGGGACCCTATGGCTACACCTTC.

This clone showed up just a few times. The chain uses TRBV10-2 and TRBJ2-7; a weak D match, TRBD1 (6 bases). The CDR3 has 14 amino acids. The germline CDR1 and CDR2 sequences are WSHSY and SAAADI. Trimming removed 7 bases from V and 1 base from J, with 14 bases in between. The CDR3 spells CASMGTTGSYEQYV. In DNA form, the CDR3 reads TGCGCCAGCATGGGGACAACGGGTTCCTACGAGCAGTACGTC.

V is TRBV10-3 and J is TRBJ1-1, with 7 bases aligning to TRBD1. Germline CDR1 and CDR2: ENHRY and SYGVKD. The ends lost 9 bases at V and 1 base at J; junction bases unmatched: 11. CDR3 length: 15 amino acids. The CDR3 loop reads CAMGEPGQQNTEAFF. The CDR3 coding sequence is TGTGCCATGGGGGAACCGGGACAGCAGAACACTGAAGCTTTCTTT.

The chain has TRBV7-2 and TRBJ1-6; D gene uncertain. The CDR3 has 15 amino acids. Germline CDR1 and CDR2: SGHTA and FQGNSA. The germline V and J ends were trimmed by 5 bases and 3 bases, with 11 bases remaining between them. CDR3 residues: CASSTRPGYNSPLHF. CDR3 coding DNA: TGTGCCAGCAGCACAAGGCCAGGCTATAATTCACCCCTCCACTTT. Looking up the rest from reference TRBV7-2 and TRBJ1-6 gives the full variable domain: GAGVSQSPSNKVTEKGKDVELRCDPISGHTALYWYRQSLGQGLEFLIYFQGNSAPDKSGLPSDRFSAERTGGSVSTLTIQRTQQEDSAVYLCASSTRPGYNSPLHFGNGTRLTVT.

This clone is a singleton in its sample. The chain combines TRBV3-1 (or the pseudogene TRBV3-2) with TRBJ2-1; 8 bases agree with TRBD1. The germline gives CDR1 LGHDT, CDR2 YNNKEL (reference sequence). This CDR3 has 16 residues. V shed 2 bases, J shed 2 bases, and the junction held 5 bases outside the gene matches. CDR3 bases: TGTGCCAGCAGCCAAATCGCCAGGGGGCCCTACAATGAGCAGTTCTTC. Translated: CASSQIARGPYNEQFF.

The rearrangement uses TRBV3-1 (or the pseudogene TRBV3-2) and TRBJ1-1, with a possible D match to TRBD1 (5 bases). Between the trimmed V and J ends, which lost 1 base and 8 bases, there was a span of 8 bases. Germline lookup yields CDR1 LGHDT and CDR2 YNNKEL (reference sequence). This CDR3 is built from 12 residues. The CDR3 DNA is TGTGCCAGCAGCCAAGTCCAGGGCGAAGCTTTCTTT. It codes for CASSQVQGEAFF.

The chain joins TRBV29-1 to TRBJ2-6; 9 bases agree with TRBD1. Germline values: CDR1 SQVTM, CDR2 ANQGSEA. V trimming: 6 bases; J trimming: 3 bases; junction bases outside the gene matches: 9. The length of the CDR3 is 16 residues. CDR3 bases: TGCAGCGTGGGACAGGGTGCTTCATTTGGGGCCAACGTCCTGACTTTC. Protein sequence: CSVGQGASFGANVLTF.

The chain carries TRBV5-1 and TRBJ1-4; maybe TRBD1 (5 bases). V lost 4 bases, J lost 3 bases, and 16 bases lay in between. Germline V gives CDR1 SGHRS, CDR2 YFSETQ. This CDR3 is built from 16 residues. The DNA of the CDR3 is TGCGCCAGCAGCCTAACTCCAGGGAGGCCTAATGAAAAACTGTTTTTT. Its translation: CASSLTPGRPNEKLFF.

This chain links TRBV27 with TRBJ1-5; 8 nucleotides match TRBD1. CDR3 length: 17 residues. The V and J ends lost 5 bases and 2 bases, in that order; junction bases with no gene match: 11. From germline, CDR1 is MNHEY and CDR2 SMNVEV (reference sequence). Here the CDR3 DNA reads TGTGCCAGCAGTCTCACTTCCGGGACAGGTGGCAATCAGCCCCAGCATTTT. It is translated as CASSLTSGTGGNQPQHF.